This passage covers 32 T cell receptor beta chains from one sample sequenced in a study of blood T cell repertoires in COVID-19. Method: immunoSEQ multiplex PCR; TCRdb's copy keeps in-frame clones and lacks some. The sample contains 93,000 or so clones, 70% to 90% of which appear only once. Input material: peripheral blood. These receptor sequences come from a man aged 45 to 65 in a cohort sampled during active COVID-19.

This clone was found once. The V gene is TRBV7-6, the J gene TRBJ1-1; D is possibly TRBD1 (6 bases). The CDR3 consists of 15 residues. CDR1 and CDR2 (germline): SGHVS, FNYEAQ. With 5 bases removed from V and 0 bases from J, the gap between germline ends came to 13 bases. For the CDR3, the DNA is TGTGCCAGCAGCGCCCAGGGGAGAATGAACACTGAAGCTTTCTTT. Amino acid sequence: CASSAQGRMNTEAFF.

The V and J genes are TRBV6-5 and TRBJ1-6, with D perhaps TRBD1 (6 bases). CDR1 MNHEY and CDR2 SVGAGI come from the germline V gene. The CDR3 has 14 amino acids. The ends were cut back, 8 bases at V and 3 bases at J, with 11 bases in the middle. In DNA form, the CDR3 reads TGTGCCAGCCGGGGGGGGCTCTATAATTCACCCCTCCACTTT. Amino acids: CASRGGLYNSPLHF.

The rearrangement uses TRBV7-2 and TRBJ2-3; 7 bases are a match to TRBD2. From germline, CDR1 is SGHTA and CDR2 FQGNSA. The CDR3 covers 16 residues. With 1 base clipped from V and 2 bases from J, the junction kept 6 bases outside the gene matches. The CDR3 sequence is CASSLVGGGTTDTQYF. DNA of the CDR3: TGTGCCAGCAGCTTAGTGGGCGGGGGTACCACAGATACGCAGTATTTT.

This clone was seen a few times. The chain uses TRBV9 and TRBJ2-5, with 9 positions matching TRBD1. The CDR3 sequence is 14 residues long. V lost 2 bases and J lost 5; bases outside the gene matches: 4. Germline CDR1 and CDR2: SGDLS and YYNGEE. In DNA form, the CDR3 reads TGTGCCAGCAGCGTCACAGGGGGCTCGGAGACCCAGTACTTC. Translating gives CASSVTGGSETQYF.

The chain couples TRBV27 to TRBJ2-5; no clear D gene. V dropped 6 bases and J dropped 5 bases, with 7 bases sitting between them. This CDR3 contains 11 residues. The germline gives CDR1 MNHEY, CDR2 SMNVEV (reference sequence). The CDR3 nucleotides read TGTGCCAGCAGACGTGAGGAGACCCAGTACTTC. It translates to CASRREETQYF.

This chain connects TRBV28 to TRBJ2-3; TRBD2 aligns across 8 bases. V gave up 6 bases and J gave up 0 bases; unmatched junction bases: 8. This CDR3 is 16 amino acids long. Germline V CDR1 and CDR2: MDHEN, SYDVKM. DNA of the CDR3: TGTGCCAGCAGCGGGGGGGTGGACCCAAGCACAGATACGCAGTATTTT. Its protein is CASSGGVDPSTDTQYF.

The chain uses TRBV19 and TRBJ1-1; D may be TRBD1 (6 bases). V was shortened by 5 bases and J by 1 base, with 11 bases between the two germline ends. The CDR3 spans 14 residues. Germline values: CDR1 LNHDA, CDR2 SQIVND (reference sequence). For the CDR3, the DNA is TGTGCCAGTAGTCCGGACAGTTGGAACACTGAAGCTTTCTTT. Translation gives CASSPDSWNTEAFF.

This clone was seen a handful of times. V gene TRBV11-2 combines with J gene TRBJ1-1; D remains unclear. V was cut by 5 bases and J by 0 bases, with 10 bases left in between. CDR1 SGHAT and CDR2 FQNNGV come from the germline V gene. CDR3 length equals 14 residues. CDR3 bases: TGTGCCAGCAGCCCCTCCCTAATGAACACTGAAGCTTTCTTT. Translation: CASSPSLMNTEAFF.

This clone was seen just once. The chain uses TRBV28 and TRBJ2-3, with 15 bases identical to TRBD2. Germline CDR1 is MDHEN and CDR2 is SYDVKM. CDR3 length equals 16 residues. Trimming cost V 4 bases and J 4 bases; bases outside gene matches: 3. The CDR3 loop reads CASSSWTSGGADTQYF. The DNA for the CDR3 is TGTGCCAGCAGTTCCTGGACTAGCGGGGGGGCAGATACGCAGTATTTT.

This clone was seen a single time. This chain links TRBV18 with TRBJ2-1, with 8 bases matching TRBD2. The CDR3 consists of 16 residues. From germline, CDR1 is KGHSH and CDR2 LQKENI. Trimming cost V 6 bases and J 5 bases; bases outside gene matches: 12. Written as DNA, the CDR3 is TGTGCCAGCTCGCCGCCGGGAGGGCTTTCGGACAATGAGCAGTTCTTC. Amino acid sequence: CASSPPGGLSDNEQFF. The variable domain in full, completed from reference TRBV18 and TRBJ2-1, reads NAGVMQNPRHLVRRRGQEARLRCSPMKGHSHVYWYRQLPEEGLKFMVYLQKENIIDESGMPKERFSAEFPKEGPSILRIQQVVRGDSAAYFCASSPPGGLSDNEQFFGPGTRLTVL.

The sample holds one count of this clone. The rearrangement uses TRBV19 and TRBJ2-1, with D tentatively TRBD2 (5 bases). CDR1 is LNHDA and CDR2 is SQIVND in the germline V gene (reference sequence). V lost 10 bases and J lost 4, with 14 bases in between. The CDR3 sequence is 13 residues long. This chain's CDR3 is CATADGLYNEQFF. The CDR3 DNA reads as TGTGCCACCGCGGACGGACTTTACAATGAGCAGTTCTTC.

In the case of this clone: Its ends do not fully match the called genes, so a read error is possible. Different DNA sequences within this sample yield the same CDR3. The CDR3 spells CASSLGVRDNLQDEAFF. DNA for the CDR3: TGTGCCAGCAGTTTAGGAGTCAGGGATAACCTCCAGGATGAAGCTTTCTTT. This chain links TRBV7-9 with TRBJ1-1; possible D gene TRBD1, 5 bases. CDR1 is SEHNR and CDR2 is FQNEAQ in the germline V gene (reference sequence). The CDR3 spans 17 residues.

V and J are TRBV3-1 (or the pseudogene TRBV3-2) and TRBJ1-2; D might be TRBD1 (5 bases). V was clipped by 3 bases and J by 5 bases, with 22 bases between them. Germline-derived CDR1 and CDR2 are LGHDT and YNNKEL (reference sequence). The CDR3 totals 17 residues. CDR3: CASSQIPRGMRTYGYTF. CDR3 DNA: TGTGCCAGCAGCCAGATCCCACGGGGGATGAGGACTTATGGCTACACCTTC.

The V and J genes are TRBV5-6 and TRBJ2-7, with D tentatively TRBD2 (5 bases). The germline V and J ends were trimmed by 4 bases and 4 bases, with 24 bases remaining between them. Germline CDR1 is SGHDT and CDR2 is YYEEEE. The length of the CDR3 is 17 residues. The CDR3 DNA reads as TGTGCCAGCAGCCCGTCGGGCGAGCGGCTAAGCCTGTACGAGCAGTACTTC. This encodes CASSPSGERLSLYEQYF.

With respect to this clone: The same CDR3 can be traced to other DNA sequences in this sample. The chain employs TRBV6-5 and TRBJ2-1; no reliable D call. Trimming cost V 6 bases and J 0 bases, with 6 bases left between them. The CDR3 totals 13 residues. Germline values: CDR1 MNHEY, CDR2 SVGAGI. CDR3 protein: CASSPSSYNEQFF. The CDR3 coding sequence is TGTGCCAGCAGCCCGAGCTCCTACAATGAGCAGTTCTTC.

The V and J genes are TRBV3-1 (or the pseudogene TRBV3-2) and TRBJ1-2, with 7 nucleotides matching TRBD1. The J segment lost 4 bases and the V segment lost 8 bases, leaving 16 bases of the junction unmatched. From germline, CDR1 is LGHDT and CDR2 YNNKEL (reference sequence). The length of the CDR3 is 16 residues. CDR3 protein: CASRPYSEGAIYGYTF. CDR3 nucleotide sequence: TGTGCCAGCCGACCATATTCCGAGGGGGCCATCTATGGCTACACCTTC.

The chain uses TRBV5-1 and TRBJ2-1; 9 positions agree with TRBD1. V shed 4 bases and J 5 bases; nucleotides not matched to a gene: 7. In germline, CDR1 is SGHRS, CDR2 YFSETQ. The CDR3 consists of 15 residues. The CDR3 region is CASSPGTGRHNEQFF. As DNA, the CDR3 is TGCGCCAGCAGCCCCGGGACAGGGCGGCACAATGAGCAGTTCTTC.

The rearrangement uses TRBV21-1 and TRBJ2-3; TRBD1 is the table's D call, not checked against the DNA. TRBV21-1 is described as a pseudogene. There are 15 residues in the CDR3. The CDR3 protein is CASSKEGQGESTQYF. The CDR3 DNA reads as TGTGCCAGCAGCAAAGAAGGTCAGGGCGAGTCTACGCAGTATTTT.

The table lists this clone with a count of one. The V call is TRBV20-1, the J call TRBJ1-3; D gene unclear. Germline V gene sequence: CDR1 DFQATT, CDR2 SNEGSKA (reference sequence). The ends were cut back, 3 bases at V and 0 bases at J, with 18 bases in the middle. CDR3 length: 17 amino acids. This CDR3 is CSASLSDQRSSGNTIYF. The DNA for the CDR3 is TGCAGTGCTAGTTTGTCGGACCAGCGGAGCTCTGGAAACACCATATATTTT.

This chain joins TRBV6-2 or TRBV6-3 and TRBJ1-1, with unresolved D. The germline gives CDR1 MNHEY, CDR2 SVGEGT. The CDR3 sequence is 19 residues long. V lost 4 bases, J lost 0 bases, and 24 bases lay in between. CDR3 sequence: CASSSITATGPRMNTEAFF. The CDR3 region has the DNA TGTGCCAGCAGTTCGATCACAGCAACTGGGCCCCGGATGAACACTGAAGCTTTCTTT.

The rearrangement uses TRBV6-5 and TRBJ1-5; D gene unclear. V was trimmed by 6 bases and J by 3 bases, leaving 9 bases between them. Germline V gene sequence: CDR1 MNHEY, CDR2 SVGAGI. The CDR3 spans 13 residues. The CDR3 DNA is TGTGCCAGCAGGGCCCTAGCCAATCAGCCCCAGCATTTT. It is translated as CASRALANQPQHF.

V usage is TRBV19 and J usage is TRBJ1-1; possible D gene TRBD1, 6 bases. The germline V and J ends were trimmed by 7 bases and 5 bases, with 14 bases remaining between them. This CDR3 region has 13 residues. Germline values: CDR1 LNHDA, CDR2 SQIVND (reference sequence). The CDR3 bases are TGTGCCAGTACCGTAAAGGGGGGGACTGAAGCTTTCTTT. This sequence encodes CASTVKGGTEAFF. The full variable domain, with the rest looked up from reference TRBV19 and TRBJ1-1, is DGGITQSPKYLFRKEGQNVTLSCEQNLNHDAMYWYRQDPGQGLRLIYYSQIVNDFQKGDIAEGYSVSREKKESFPLTVTSAQKNPTAFYLCASTVKGGTEAFFGQGTRLTVV.

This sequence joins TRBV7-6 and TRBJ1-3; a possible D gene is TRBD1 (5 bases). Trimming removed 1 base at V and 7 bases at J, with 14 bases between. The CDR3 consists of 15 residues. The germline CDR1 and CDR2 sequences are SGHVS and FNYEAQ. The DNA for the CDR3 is TGTGCCAGCAGCTTAGATCAAAGTCGGGGGAACACCATATATTTT. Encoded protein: CASSLDQSRGNTIYF.

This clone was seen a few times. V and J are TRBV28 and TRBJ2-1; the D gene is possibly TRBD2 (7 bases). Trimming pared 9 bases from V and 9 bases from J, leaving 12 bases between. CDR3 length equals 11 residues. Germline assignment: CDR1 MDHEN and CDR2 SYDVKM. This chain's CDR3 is CASRGASEQFF. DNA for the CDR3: TGTGCCAGTCGGGGGGCCAGTGAGCAGTTCTTC.

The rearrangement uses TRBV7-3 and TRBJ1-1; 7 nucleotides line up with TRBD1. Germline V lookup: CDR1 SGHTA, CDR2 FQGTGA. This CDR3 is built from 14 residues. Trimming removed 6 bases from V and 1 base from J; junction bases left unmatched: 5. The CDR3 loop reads CASRETGSNTEAFF. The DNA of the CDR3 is TGTGCCAGCAGGGAGACAGGGTCGAACACTGAAGCTTTCTTT.

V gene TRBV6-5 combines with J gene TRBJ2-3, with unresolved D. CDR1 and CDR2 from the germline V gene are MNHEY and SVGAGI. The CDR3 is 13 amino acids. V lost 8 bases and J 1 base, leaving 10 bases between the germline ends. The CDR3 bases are TGTGCCAGCTTAACGCCGGGCACAGATACGCAGTATTTT. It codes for CASLTPGTDTQYF.

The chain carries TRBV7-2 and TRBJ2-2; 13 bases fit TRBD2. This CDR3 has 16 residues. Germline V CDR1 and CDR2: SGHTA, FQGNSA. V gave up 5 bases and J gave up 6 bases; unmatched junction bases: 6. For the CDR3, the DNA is TGTGCCAGCAGCGAGACTAGCGGGGGGTACCCCGGGGAGCTGTTTTTT. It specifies CASSETSGGYPGELFF.

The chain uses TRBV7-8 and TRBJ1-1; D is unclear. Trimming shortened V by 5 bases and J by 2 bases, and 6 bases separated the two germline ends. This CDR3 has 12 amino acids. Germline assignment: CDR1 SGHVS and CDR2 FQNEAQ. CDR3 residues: CASSIINTEAFF. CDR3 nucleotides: TGTGCCAGCAGCATAATAAACACTGAAGCTTTCTTT.

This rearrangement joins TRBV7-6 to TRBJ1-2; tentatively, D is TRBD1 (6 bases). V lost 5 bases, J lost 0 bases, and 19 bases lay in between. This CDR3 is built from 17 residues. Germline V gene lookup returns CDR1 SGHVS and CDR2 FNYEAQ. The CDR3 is CASSPGEGGFANYGYTF. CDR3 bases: TGTGCCAGCAGCCCCGGGGAGGGGGGTTTCGCTAACTATGGCTACACCTTC.

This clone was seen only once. CDR3 nucleotide sequence: TGTGCCAGCAGCGTAGGGAGGGCCGACAGACGCGGGGACTATGGCTACACCTTC. This gives the protein CASSVGRADRRGDYGYTF. V gene TRBV9 combines with J gene TRBJ1-2, with TRBD1 as a possible D gene (5 bases). V was cut by 0 bases and J by 3 bases, with 21 bases left in between. CDR3 length: 18 amino acids. CDR1 is SGDLS and CDR2 is YYNGEE in the germline V gene. The variable domain in full, with the rest retrieved from reference TRBV9 and TRBJ1-2, is DSGVTQTPKHLITATGQRVTLRCSPRSGDLSVYWYQQSLDQGLQFLIQYYNGEERAKGNILERFSAQQFPDLHSELNLSSLELGDSALYFCASSVGRADRRGDYGYTFGSGTRLTVV.

The CDR3 DNA reads as TGCGCCAGCAGCCAAGATCCTGGACAGGGAGCAGGGACCCAGTACTTC. It encodes CASSQDPGQGAGTQYF. The chain carries TRBV4-1 and TRBJ2-5, with 8 bases matching TRBD1. The CDR3 covers 16 residues. The ends lost 0 bases at V and 7 bases at J; junction bases unmatched: 10. Germline V CDR1 and CDR2: MGHRA, YSYEKL.

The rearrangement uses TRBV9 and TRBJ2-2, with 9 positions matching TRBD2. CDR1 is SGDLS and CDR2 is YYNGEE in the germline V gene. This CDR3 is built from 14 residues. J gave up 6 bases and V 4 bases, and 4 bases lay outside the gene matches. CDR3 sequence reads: CASSRGGAAGELFF. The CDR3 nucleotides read TGTGCCAGCAGCCGCGGGGGGGCAGCCGGGGAGCTGTTTTTT.